This T cell receptor (beta chain) is drawn from a study of T cell repertoires in cytomegalovirus infection. Across the whole study: Recently identified HLA-C-restricted CMV epitopes were among the peptides used. Public signatures in TCR beta pointed to CMV infection and matching HLA type. Study-wide points: Cumulative public TCR beta family frequency identified carriers of CMV plus the relevant HLA. CMV-specific TCR beta clonotypes restricted by HLA-C were the ones dominating the ex vivo response.

There are 14 residues in the CDR3. Trimming cost V 5 bases and J 7 bases, with 17 bases left between them. Germline V CDR1 and CDR2: SEHNR, FQNEAQ (reference sequence). One entry per CDR3 protein results from TCRdb running MiXCR on the reads. The data contain more than 55,000 distinct CDR3 sequences, approximately 22% of them singletons. Details on this clonotype: What it binds is unknown.

This sequence originates from a human donor in good health (CMV status not recorded). Some clones in this sample may be carry-over from other donors' samples. The chain links TRBV7-9 to TRBJ2-5; D possibly matches TRBD1 or TRBD2 (5 bases each). The sample consisted of CD8+ T cells from cultured PBMCs, taken from culture after CMV antigen stimulation. CDR3 protein: CASSDWDGYSTQYF. The DNA for the CDR3 is TGTGCCAGCAGCGATTGGGACGGCTACTCGACCCAGTACTTC.